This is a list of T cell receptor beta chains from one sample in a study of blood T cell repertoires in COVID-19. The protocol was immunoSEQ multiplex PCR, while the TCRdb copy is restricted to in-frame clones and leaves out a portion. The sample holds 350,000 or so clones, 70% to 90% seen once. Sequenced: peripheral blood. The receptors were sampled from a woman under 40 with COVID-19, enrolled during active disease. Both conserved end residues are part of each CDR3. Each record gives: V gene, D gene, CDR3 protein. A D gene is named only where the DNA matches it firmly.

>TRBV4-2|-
CASSHRTDYPLSEQYF
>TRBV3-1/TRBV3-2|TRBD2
CASSHPGLAGQETQYF
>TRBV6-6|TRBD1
CASNPSTGFSTEAFF
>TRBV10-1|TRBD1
CATRQGINTEAFF
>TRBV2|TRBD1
CASRHRGGNTEAFF
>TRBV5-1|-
CASSLDGSRYEQYF
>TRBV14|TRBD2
CASSPTSGRAQYF
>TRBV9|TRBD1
CASSPTWDSATYEQYF
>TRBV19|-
CASSLFTGNTEAFF
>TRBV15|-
CAISREEGGNYEQYF
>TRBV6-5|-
CASSYSRGTEAFF
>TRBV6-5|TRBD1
CASSYSRGQNIQYF
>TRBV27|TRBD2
CASSPRGAGGPGEQFF
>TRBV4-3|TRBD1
CASSQEGQGFNEKLFF
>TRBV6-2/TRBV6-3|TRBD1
CASSYPHRSGTGSEQYF
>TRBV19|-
CASSDRGYTEAFF
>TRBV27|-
CASSFGGSWGYTF
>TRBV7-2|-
CASSSVREETQYF
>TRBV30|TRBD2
CAWSAPGRAVGTGELFF
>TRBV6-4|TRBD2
CASSDSLASSYNEQFF
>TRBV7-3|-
CASSLPRGTQYF
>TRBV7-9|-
CASSLGSFQETQYF
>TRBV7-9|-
CASSLRRGGELFF
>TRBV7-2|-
CASSFGRETRETQYF
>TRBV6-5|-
CASSYSELPTDTQYF
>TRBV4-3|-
CASSQASRGYEQYF
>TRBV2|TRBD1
CASSGQGASGYTF
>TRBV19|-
CASSQQASGYGYTF
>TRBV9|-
CASSVGGTKNIQYF
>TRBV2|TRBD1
CASSDRGQGQSPLHF
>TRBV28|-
CASSLSGGKGQPQHF
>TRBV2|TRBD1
CASSEGGQATPQHF
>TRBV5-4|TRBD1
CASSLGGQGDTGELFF
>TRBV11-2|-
CASSRDSPREQYF
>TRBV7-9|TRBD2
CASSTTSGSTDTQYF
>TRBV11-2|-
CASSSGLSHTQYF
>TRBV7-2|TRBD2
CASSLVAGDGYEQYF
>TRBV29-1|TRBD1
CSVSRDREYNEQFF
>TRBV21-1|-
CASKGLNGRVLYEQYF
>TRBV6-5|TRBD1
CASSYRTGGAGTEAFF
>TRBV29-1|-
CSVLFGVGRSGTGELFF
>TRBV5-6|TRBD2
CASSLGGGQETQYF
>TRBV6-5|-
CASSSDFYGYTF
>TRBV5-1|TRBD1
CASSRGTGDTDTQYF
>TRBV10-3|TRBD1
CATSGTTGGQNEQFF